Below, 19 T cell receptor beta chains from the same sample are listed, as sequenced in a study of shared clonotypes between healthy human individuals. Positive CCR7 selection of CD45RO-negative cells yielded the naive CD8 cells, and terminally differentiated effector memory CD45RA+ cells were excluded. Some clones are missing from TCRdb's copy, which holds only in-frame ones; the method was immunoSEQ multiplex PCR. Here the sample spans about 650,000 clones, roughly 95% being singletons. Specimen: naive CD8+ T cells sorted from blood. These receptors all stem from a woman in her twenties or thirties in good health.

The chain joins TRBV27 to TRBJ1-2, with 7 bases fitting TRBD1. Germline CDR1 is MNHEY and CDR2 is SMNVEV (reference sequence). V dropped 3 bases and J dropped 5; count of bases not matched to a gene: 15. The CDR3 covers 17 residues. This CDR3 reads CASSFSQGGFRLYGYTF. DNA of the CDR3: TGTGCCAGCAGTTTTTCTCAGGGGGGCTTTCGATTGTATGGCTACACCTTC.

The chain joins TRBV23-1 to TRBJ2-7; D might be TRBD2 (7 bases). TRBV23-1 is known as an ORF, though its function is uncertain. V lost 3 bases and J 6 bases, leaving 9 bases between the germline ends. The CDR3 is made up of 12 amino acids. The CDR3 protein is CASSHGGPEQYF. The CDR3 DNA reads TGCGCCAGCAGTCACGGGGGGCCCGAGCAGTACTTC.

Only one count was recorded for this clone. J is TRBJ2-3 and V is TRBV11-2; D unresolved. V was cut by 5 bases and J by 0 bases, with 9 bases left in between. The CDR3 is 14 amino acids. Looked up from germline, CDR1 is SGHAT and CDR2 is FQNNGV. CDR3 protein: CASSPHPSTDTQYF. The CDR3 coding sequence is TGTGCCAGCAGCCCTCATCCTAGCACAGATACGCAGTATTTT.

The chain is built from TRBV6-5 and TRBJ2-7; no clear D gene. Looked up from germline, CDR1 is MNHEY and CDR2 is SVGAGI. V was trimmed by 5 bases and J by 6 bases, leaving 11 bases between them. CDR3 length equals 12 residues. This chain's CDR3 is CASSVTGLEQYF. The CDR3 nucleotides read TGTGCCAGCAGTGTGACTGGCCTCGAGCAGTACTTC.

Here the CDR3 DNA reads TGTGCCAGCAGTTTAAAATACGAGCAGTACTTC. Its translation: CASSLKYEQYF. This sequence joins TRBV28 and TRBJ2-7; D remains ambiguous. The CDR3 runs 11 residues. Germline loops: CDR1 MDHEN, CDR2 SYDVKM. Trimming cost V 2 bases and J 4 bases, with 3 bases left between them.

The chain carries TRBV27 and TRBJ2-1; 10 bases line up with TRBD2. J gave up 8 bases and V 3 bases, and 10 bases lay outside the gene matches. CDR3 length: 16 amino acids. Germline values: CDR1 MNHEY, CDR2 SMNVEV (reference sequence). The CDR3 nucleotides read TGTGCCAGCAGTTTCGTGTTAGCGGGAGGCCCCCATGAGCAGTTCTTC. As protein: CASSFVLAGGPHEQFF.

The rearrangement links TRBV10-2 to TRBJ2-7, with 7 bases lining up with TRBD1. The J segment lost 3 bases and the V segment lost 3 bases, leaving 8 bases of the junction unmatched. CDR3 length: 15 residues. The germline gives CDR1 WSHSY, CDR2 SAAADI. The CDR3 coding sequence is TGCGCCAGCAGTGATACAGGGGACCCCTTCTACGAGCAGTACTTC. It encodes CASSDTGDPFYEQYF.

The rearrangement links TRBV4-1 to TRBJ2-7, with D possibly TRBD1 on 6 matching bases. The ends were cut back, 2 bases at V and 5 bases at J, with 13 bases in the middle. Germline CDR1 is MGHRA and CDR2 is YSYEKL. There are 14 residues in the CDR3. The CDR3 spells CASSQSQGYNEQYF. The CDR3 DNA reads TGCGCCAGCAGCCAATCACAGGGATACAACGAGCAGTACTTC.

This clone was detected only once. This chain uses TRBV7-9 with TRBJ2-7; a possible D gene is TRBD2 (6 bases). This CDR3 region has 13 residues. V dropped 3 bases and J dropped 2 bases, with 8 bases sitting between them. Germline CDR1 is SEHNR and CDR2 is FQNEAQ (reference sequence). This chain's CDR3 is CASSFGGTYEQYF. CDR3 bases: TGTGCCAGCAGCTTTGGCGGGACCTACGAGCAGTACTTC.

V is TRBV9 and J is TRBJ2-3, with D possibly matching TRBD1 (6 bases). Per the germline V gene, CDR1 is SGDLS and CDR2 is YYNGEE. This CDR3 has 18 residues. V lost 0 bases and J lost 0, with 17 bases in between. The CDR3 DNA sequence: TGTGCCAGCAGCGTAGAGGGAGTGGGGGCCGAGAGCACAGATACGCAGTATTTT. This encodes CASSVEGVGAESTDTQYF.

The chain links TRBV7-8 to TRBJ2-7, with 9 bases aligning to TRBD2. The CDR3 is made up of 14 amino acids. J lost 2 bases, V lost 5 bases, and 4 bases had no gene match. Germline V lookup: CDR1 SGHVS, CDR2 FQNEAQ. CDR3 region: CASSPAGGTYEQYF. The CDR3, as DNA: TGTGCCAGCAGCCCAGCGGGGGGAACCTACGAGCAGTACTTC. The whole variable domain, remainder taken from reference TRBV7-8 and TRBJ2-7, is GAGVSQSPRYKVAKRGQDVALRCDPISGHVSLFWYQQALGQGPEFLTYFQNEAQLDKSGLPSDRFFAERPEGSVSTLKIQRTQQEDSAVYLCASSPAGGTYEQYFGPGTRLTVT.

J is TRBJ2-5 and V is TRBV4-2; D not resolved. Deletions cut 3 bases from V and 5 bases from J, with 10 bases between. Germline CDR1 reads LGHNA; CDR2 reads YNFKEQ. This CDR3 has 13 amino acids. CDR3 sequence reads: CASSQYRVETQYF. In nucleotides, the CDR3 is TGTGCCAGCAGCCAGTATCGAGTCGAGACCCAGTACTTC.

In DNA, the CDR3 is TGCGCCAGCAGCCAAGTCGCAGGGACAGTCCAGCCCCAGCATTTT. Encoded protein: CASSQVAGTVQPQHF. J is TRBJ1-5 and V is TRBV4-1, with 7 positions matching TRBD1. The CDR3 runs 15 residues. Germline V gives CDR1 MGHRA, CDR2 YSYEKL. V dropped 1 base and J dropped 7; count of bases not matched to a gene: 7.

This chain uses TRBV29-1 with TRBJ2-1; a possible D gene is TRBD1 (6 bases). This CDR3 region has 13 residues. Germline V gives CDR1 SQVTM, CDR2 ANQGSEA. The V end was cut by 7 bases, the J end by 6 bases, with 16 bases between. The CDR3 DNA follows: TGCAGCGGATACAGGGCCGACACCAATGAGCAGTTCTTC. Protein: CSGYRADTNEQFF.

The rearrangement links TRBV27 to TRBJ2-7; TRBD2 matches at 11 bases. V was clipped by 8 bases and J by 3 bases; unmatched bases: 6. The germline gives CDR1 MNHEY, CDR2 SMNVEV (reference sequence). The CDR3 consists of 14 residues. CDR3 amino acids: CASGRLAGHYEQYF. The CDR3 DNA sequence: TGTGCCAGCGGGAGACTAGCGGGGCACTACGAGCAGTACTTC.

The J gene is TRBJ1-5, the V gene TRBV27; D is unresolved. This CDR3 comprises 15 residues. Germline V gene lookup returns CDR1 MNHEY and CDR2 SMNVEV (reference sequence). Trimming took 2 bases from V and 7 from J, leaving 15 bases between them. The CDR3 here is CASSLTWQPLQPQHF. In nucleotides, the CDR3 is TGTGCCAGCAGTTTAACATGGCAGCCTCTCCAGCCCCAGCATTTT.

V and J are TRBV9 and TRBJ2-1, with TRBD1 matching over 9 bases. Losses at the gene ends were 4 bases for V and 7 bases for J; bases not matched to a gene: 3. CDR1 and CDR2 (germline): SGDLS, YYNGEE. The CDR3 extends over 13 amino acids. CDR3 DNA: TGTGCCAGCAGCATGGACAGGGGTAATGAGCAGTTCTTC. Its translation is CASSMDRGNEQFF.

This chain's CDR3 is CASSLRDRGYTF. The CDR3 nucleotides are TGTGCCAGCAGCTTAAGGGATCGTGGCTACACCTTC. The J gene is TRBJ1-2, the V gene TRBV11-2; D gene unclear. This CDR3 spans 12 amino acids. CDR1 is SGHAT, CDR2 FQNNGV, per germline. Trimming pared 2 bases from V and 7 bases from J, leaving 8 bases between.

This clone was counted once. The chain employs TRBV10-2 and TRBJ1-1; D call uncertain. V was cut by 2 bases and J by 1 base, with 8 bases left in between. Germline CDR1 is WSHSY and CDR2 is SAAADI. The CDR3 totals 14 residues. DNA for the CDR3: TGCGCCAGCAGTGAGGGGGATTGGAACACTGAAGCTTTCTTT. Residues: CASSEGDWNTEAFF.